These T cell receptor beta chains were read from a single sample in a study of T cell responses to AZD1222 COVID-19 vaccine. TCRdb's table, derived via immunoSEQ multiplex PCR, lists solely in-frame clones and lacks some. The data hold approximately 190,000 clones, with about 89% observed a single time. Source: peripheral blood, taken on day 0 of MenACWY control vaccination. These receptors came from an adult in good health. The CDR3 runs from the conserved cysteine through the conserved F or W. D genes are given only for firm matches. Size values are once, few and many counts, or a class for expanded clones, and some rows have none.

15,NA,TRBD1,TRBV6-4,TRBJ2-2,TGTGCCAGCAGCCCGGGACAGGGAGTCCCCGGGGAGCTGTTTTTT,CASSPGQGVPGELFF
14,NA,NA,TRBV5-6,TRBJ2-6,TGTGCCAGCAGGGCCATCTCTGGGGCCAACGTCCTGACTTTC,CASRAISGANVLTF
11,NA,NA,TRBV20-1,TRBJ1-5,TGCAGTGCTGGGGGCGGTCAGCCCCAGCATTTT,CSAGGGQPQHF
16,NA,NA,TRBV28,TRBJ1-5,TGTGCCAGCAGGCCCGTCCTCGGGGGAAGCAATCAGCCCCAGCATTTT,CASRPVLGGSNQPQHF
14,NA,NA,TRBV21-1,TRBJ2-5,TGTGCCAGCAGCAAAAGTTTAGACGGAGAGACCCAGTACTTC,CASSKSLDGETQYF
15,once,NA,TRBV7-2,TRBJ2-7,TGTGCCAGCAGCCCCGCATTGGGGGGCGGGTCGGTGCAGTACTTC,CASSPALGGGSVQYF
12,NA,NA,TRBV3-1/TRBV3-2,TRBJ1-1,TGTGCCAGCAGCTGGGGGGGCCCTGAAGCTTTCTTT,CASSWGGPEAFF
14,NA,NA,TRBV5-1,TRBJ1-4,TGCGCCAGCAGCTTGTCGGGCAGGGATGAAAAACTGTTTTTT,CASSLSGRDEKLFF
18,NA,TRBD2,TRBV7-8,TRBJ2-7,TGTGCCAGCAGCTCCGCCGGGACTAGCAAGCGGGGAGGGCACGAGCAGTACTTC,CASSSAGTSKRGGHEQYF
16,NA,NA,TRBV7-2,TRBJ1-3,TGTGCCAGCAGCTTAGTGGGGACCAACTCTGGAAACACCATATATTTT,CASSLVGTNSGNTIYF
14,NA,TRBD1,TRBV19,TRBJ2-7,TGTGCCAGTAGTGCTTACAGGGGGAGGAACGAGCAGTACTTC,CASSAYRGRNEQYF
20,once,TRBD2,TRBV7-8,TRBJ2-1,TGTGCCAGCAGCTTAGACGCGGGACTACTACTCCTTAGCTCCTACAATGAGCAGTTCTTC,CASSLDAGLLLLSSYNEQFF
18,NA,TRBD2,TRBV5-6,TRBJ2-3,TGTGCCAGCAGCTCCCTCGGAGGCGGGAGGTGGGCTGCGGATACGCAGTATTTT,CASSSLGGGRWAADTQYF
15,NA,NA,TRBV5-1,TRBJ1-2,TGCGCCAGCAGCTCCGATTCAGGGACACCAGGAGGCTACACCTTC,CASSSDSGTPGGYTF
17,once,TRBD2,TRBV30,TRBJ2-1,TGTGCCTGGAGTGGGACTAGCGGGAGGGTAGCCTACAATGAGCAGTTCTTC,CAWSGTSGRVAYNEQFF
15,NA,TRBD1,TRBV6-1,TRBJ1-3,TGTGCCAGCAGTGACGGAACAGGGGCCGGAAACACCATATATTTT,CASSDGTGAGNTIYF